These T cell receptor beta chains were read from a single sample in a study of neurological immune-mediated disorders. TCRdb re-derived calls from the 5' RACE reads in MiXCR, one entry per CDR3 protein. Among approximately 87,000 distinct CDR3 sequences listed, less than 15% were seen once. Sequences were obtained from PBMCs. The receptors derive from a woman aged 50 to 60 in good health. Both conserved end residues are part of each CDR3. The D gene is left open where the match is weak. A row's size may be missing; if present it is once, few, many or a size class.

v_call,clone_size,d_call,j_call,cdr3_nt,cdr3_aa
TRBV3-1,many,NA,TRBJ1-5,TGTGCCAGCAGCCACTTGGGAGCCCATCAGCCCCAGCATTTT,CASSHLGAHQPQHF
TRBV28,many,NA,TRBJ2-7,TGTGCCAGCACCCCAAACCTAGACACGTACTACTACGAGCAGTACTTC,CASTPNLDTYYYEQYF
TRBV20-1,many,TRBD2,TRBJ2-3,TGCAGTGCTAGCAGCGGGGGTGCAGATACGCAGTATTTT,CSASSGGADTQYF
TRBV5-1,many,NA,TRBJ1-2,TGCGCCAGCAGCTTCGGGTCTTCCAACTATGGCTACACCTTC,CASSFGSSNYGYTF
TRBV5-1,many,TRBD2,TRBJ2-1,TGCGCCAGCAGTTCCGGGACTAGCGGGAAGAATGAGCAGTTCTTC,CASSSGTSGKNEQFF
TRBV5-6,NA,NA,TRBJ1-1,TGTGCCAGCAGCCGTCGGACAGAGCGAACCATGAACACTGAAGCTTTCTTT,CASSRRTERTMNTEAFF
TRBV28,few,NA,TRBJ1-6,TGTGCCAGCAGTTCTCGGACAGCCAATTCACCCCTCCACTTT,CASSSRTANSPLHF
TRBV28,NA,TRBD2,TRBJ2-7,TGTGTCAGCAGATCCGGGGGAGGGCCCGGAATTACCTACGAGCAGTACTTC,CVSRSGGGPGITYEQYF
TRBV5-1,many,NA,TRBJ1-4,TGCGCCAGCAGCTTTGGGCGGGGGGGAGAAGAAAAACTGTTTTTT,CASSFGRGGEEKLFF
TRBV20-1,many,NA,TRBJ2-1,TGCAGTGCTAGAGATTTCAATGAGCAGTTCTTC,CSARDFNEQFF
TRBV20-1,NA,TRBD1,TRBJ2-3,TGCAGTGCTCGGGCCCCCAGGGGGCCCACAGATACGCTGTATTTT,CSARAPRGPTDTLYF
TRBV28,NA,NA,TRBJ2-3,TGTGTCAGCAGTTTGGAGGGAGAGCGAACAGATACGCAGTATTTT,CVSSLEGERTDTQYF
TRBV29-1,many,TRBD1,TRBJ2-7,TGCAGCGTTGCCGGGACAGAAAACTACGAGCAGTACTTC,CSVAGTENYEQYF
TRBV11-3,many,NA,TRBJ2-1,TGTGCCAGCAGCTTAGGAAGCCGGGACATCTACAATGAGCAGTTCTTC,CASSLGSRDIYNEQFF
TRBV10-3,many,NA,TRBJ2-2,TGTGCCATCAGTGAGAACGGGGAGCTGTTTTTT,CAISENGELFF
TRBV9,many,TRBD2,TRBJ2-3,TGTGCCAGCAGCTCTATAGCGGGGGTCACAGATACGCAGTATTTT,CASSSIAGVTDTQYF
TRBV10-3,many,NA,TRBJ2-3,TGTGCCATCAGGAGGAGCACAGATACGCAGTATTTT,CAIRRSTDTQYF
TRBV7-6,many,NA,TRBJ1-2,TGTGCCAGCAGCTTATTTTCCCAGCTTTACAACTATGGCTACACCTTC,CASSLFSQLYNYGYTF
TRBV7-9,many,NA,TRBJ2-1,TGTGCCAGCAGGGCGGCCCCAGGCTCCTACAATGAGCAGTTCTTC,CASRAAPGSYNEQFF
TRBV7-8,few,TRBD2,TRBJ2-1,TGTGCCAGCAGCCCGCGGGGACTAGCGGGAGTGAGTAGCTCCTACAATGAGCAGTTCTTC,CASSPRGLAGVSSSYNEQFF
TRBV3-1,many,NA,TRBJ1-2,TGTGCCAGCAGTGGACGGTCCCGACCACCGCTCTATGGCTACACCTTC,CASSGRSRPPLYGYTF
TRBV20-1,many,NA,TRBJ1-5,TGCAGTGCTAGTATAGGGAAGACCAATCAGCCCCAGCATTTT,CSASIGKTNQPQHF
TRBV20-1,many,NA,TRBJ1-1,TGCAGTGCTAGTGGGGGGGCAGTGAACACTGAAGCTTTCTTT,CSASGGAVNTEAFF
TRBV5-1,NA,NA,TRBJ1-1,TGCGCCAGCAGCCGGGGGTGGGGGCTCGAAATGAACACTGAAGCTTTCTTT,CASSRGWGLEMNTEAFF
TRBV20-1,many,NA,TRBJ1-5,TGCAGTGCTAGAGATCGATATCAGCCCCAGCATTTT,CSARDRYQPQHF
TRBV29-1,many,TRBD2,TRBJ2-1,TGCAGCGTTGAGGTAGCGGGGAGCTCCTACAATGAGCAGTTCTTC,CSVEVAGSSYNEQFF